This is a list of T cell receptor beta chains from one sample in a study of CD8+ T cells in alopecia areata. Measured with immunoSEQ multiplex PCR; TCRdb has only the in-frame clones, and not every one. The table has roughly 140,000 clones, about 51% seen once; the top ten hold roughly 0.9%. Sequencing used CD4+ T cells sorted from blood, obtained at week 0. The source of these receptors is a human donor with alopecia areata. Each CDR3 is given with its conserved first and last residue. Fields, in order: D gene, V gene, clone size, J gene, CDR3 DNA, CDR3 protein. D genes are given only for firm matches. The size field is filled for only some rows; it gives once, few, many or a size class.

-	TRBV7-9	-	TRBJ1-1	TGTGCCAGCAGCCCCACTCGGTTGCGGATTGAAGCTTTCTTT	CASSPTRLRIEAFF
-	TRBV7-3	many	TRBJ2-5	TGTGCCAGCAGCTTAAACGTGGGGGGCGCGGAGACCCAGTACTTC	CASSLNVGGAETQYF
-	TRBV7-2	once	TRBJ2-1	TGTGCCAGCAGCCCCGGTTTCGTTAGCAATGAGCAGTTCTTC	CASSPGFVSNEQFF
-	TRBV5-6	-	TRBJ1-2	TGTGCCAGCAGCCTACGGACAGAAACCTTCTATGGCTACACCTTC	CASSLRTETFYGYTF
-	TRBV30	once	TRBJ1-5	TGTGCCTGGAGTGGCGGACGAAATCAGCCCCAGCATTTT	CAWSGGRNQPQHF
-	TRBV10-3	few	TRBJ1-5	TGTGCCATCAGACCCGACAGAAATCAGCCCCAGCATTTT	CAIRPDRNQPQHF
TRBD1	TRBV11-2	-	TRBJ2-3	TGTGCCAGCAGGGGGACAGGGGCCAGCACAGATACGCAGTATTTT	CASRGTGASTDTQYF
TRBD1	TRBV9	few	TRBJ2-5	TGTGCCAGCAGCGTAATGGGACAGGGGTGGGAGACCCAGTACTTC	CASSVMGQGWETQYF
-	TRBV28	-	TRBJ2-7	TGTGCCAGCTTCGCCTCGGACAGATACGAGCAGTACTTC	CASFASDRYEQYF
-	TRBV7-9	few	TRBJ2-7	TGTGCCAGCAGCCAGACTGGGTTGGAGGTCGAGCAGTACTTC	CASSQTGLEVEQYF
TRBD2	TRBV30	-	TRBJ2-3	TGTGCCGCGGGTATTGGCGGGACTAGCGGAACAGATACGCAGTATTTT	CAAGIGGTSGTDTQYF
TRBD2	TRBV9	few	TRBJ2-2	TGTGCCAGCAGCCCTCAGCGGGAGGGGACCGGGGAGCTGTTTTTT	CASSPQREGTGELFF
-	TRBV30	-	TRBJ2-7	TGTGCCTGGAGAGGTAGCGAACCCTACGAGCAGTACTTC	CAWRGSEPYEQYF
-	TRBV30	-	TRBJ2-6	TGTGCCTGGGAGCAAACCGGGGCCAACGTCCTGACTTTC	CAWEQTGANVLTF
TRBD1	TRBV4-1	-	TRBJ1-4	TGCGCCAGCAGCCAACTGGGACAGGGACGGAATAATGAAAAACTGTTTTTT	CASSQLGQGRNNEKLFF
-	TRBV5-1	-	TRBJ2-5	TGCGCCGGCAGCTTGAGCGAGACCCAGTACTTC	CAGSLSETQYF
-	TRBV19	-	TRBJ1-5	TGTGCCAGTACCCTGGGAGGGATCAATCAGCCCCAGCATTTT	CASTLGGINQPQHF
-	TRBV30	-	TRBJ2-7	TGTGCCTGGATCGGGCAACCCTACGAGCAGTACTTC	CAWIGQPYEQYF
TRBD1	TRBV7-8	-	TRBJ2-7	TGTGCCAGCAGCCCAGGCCGGGACAGGGTAACCTACGAGCAGTACTTC	CASSPGRDRVTYEQYF
-	TRBV15	-	TRBJ2-7	TGTGCCACCAGCAGAGATCAAAGGAACTACGAGCAGTACTTC	CATSRDQRNYEQYF
-	TRBV29-1	many	TRBJ2-7	TGCAGCGTTGAAGCCCGGGACTTCAGCACCGAGCAGTACTTC	CSVEARDFSTEQYF
-	TRBV7-9	-	TRBJ1-3	TGTGCCAGCAGCTTAGTCAGGCCAGCTCGAAACACCATATATTTT	CASSLVRPARNTIYF
-	TRBV11-2	-	TRBJ2-3	TGTGCCAGCAGCCTAGGGACCACCCAACCAGATACGCAGTATTTT	CASSLGTTQPDTQYF
TRBD1	TRBV7-2	-	TRBJ1-1	TGTGCCAGCAGTTTCTGGGGGACAGGGCTCATGAACACTGAAGCTTTCTTT	CASSFWGTGLMNTEAFF
-	TRBV28	-	TRBJ2-4	TGTGCCAGCAGTCCCTCTTGGGGCCAGCTAGCCAAAAACATTCAGTACTTC	CASSPSWGQLAKNIQYF
TRBD2	TRBV27	-	TRBJ2-7	TGTGCCAGCGGCATCTGGGGGACTAGATGGTACTTC	CASGIWGTRWYF
TRBD2	TRBV7-8	-	TRBJ2-7	TGTGCCAGCAGCCGCGGACTAGCGGAGAGCTCCTACGAGCAGTACTTC	CASSRGLAESSYEQYF
-	TRBV10-3	few	TRBJ2-4	TGTGCCATCAGCCTTGGGGGGTCGGGGAGCCAAAACATTCAGTACTTC	CAISLGGSGSQNIQYF
-	TRBV11-2	-	TRBJ2-2	TGTGCCAGCAGCGTCACGGGGAATTGGCCCGGGGAGCTGTTTTTT	CASSVTGNWPGELFF
TRBD2	TRBV25-1	-	TRBJ2-1	TGTGCCAGCAGACCGGGACTAGCGGACTACAATGAGCAGTTCTTC	CASRPGLADYNEQFF
-	TRBV30	-	TRBJ1-1	TGTGCCTGGACATACCAGTACGATGAAGCTTTCTTT	CAWTYQYDEAFF
-	TRBV2	-	TRBJ2-1	TGTGCCAGCAGTGACGACAGGTATGCGGAGTTCTTC	CASSDDRYAEFF
-	TRBV29-1	-	TRBJ2-1	TGCAGCGTCTCACAGGACCCTTACAATGAGCAGTTCTTC	CSVSQDPYNEQFF
-	TRBV15	few	TRBJ2-7	TGTGCCACCAGCAGTGGGGGCTCAGAAGACGAGCAGTACTTC	CATSSGGSEDEQYF
-	TRBV29-1	-	TRBJ1-5	TGCAGCGTTGGGGGTTACAATCAGCCCCAGCATTTT	CSVGGYNQPQHF
TRBD2	TRBV7-7	-	TRBJ2-2	TGTGCCAGCAGCCTGAGACTAGCGGTCGAGGTGGGGGAGCTGTTTTTT	CASSLRLAVEVGELFF
-	TRBV30	-	TRBJ2-1	TGTGCCTGGCTTCGGACAGTGGGGAATGAGCAGTTCTTC	CAWLRTVGNEQFF
TRBD2	TRBV10-3	-	TRBJ2-7	TGTGCCATCAGCGCGGGGCTAGCGGCAGACGAGCAGTACTTC	CAISAGLAADEQYF
-	TRBV29-1	few	TRBJ2-7	TGCAGCGTTGGGTTGTCACCAAACCCCTACGAGCAGTACTTC	CSVGLSPNPYEQYF
-	TRBV7-2	-	TRBJ2-1	TGTGCCAGCAGCTTAGTGGGCTACCCGGAGCAGTTCTTC	CASSLVGYPEQFF
TRBD1	TRBV29-1	-	TRBJ2-7	TGCAGCGTTGAAGGGGCAGGGGGACACGAGCAGTACTTC	CSVEGAGGHEQYF
-	TRBV9	-	TRBJ2-7	TGTGCCAGCAGCCTGCGACAGGAAACCTACGAGCAGTACTTC	CASSLRQETYEQYF
-	TRBV29-1	once	TRBJ1-5	TGCAGCGCGAGGGACACTAATCAGCCCCAGCATTTT	CSARDTNQPQHF
-	TRBV29-1	-	TRBJ2-3	TGCAGTCCGGTCCTGGGCGGCACAGATACGCAGTATTTT	CSPVLGGTDTQYF
TRBD2	TRBV4-2	-	TRBJ2-5	TGTGCCAGCAGCCAAGCAGGGACTAGCGGGAGTGGCATCAAAGAGACCCAGTACTTC	CASSQAGTSGSGIKETQYF
-	TRBV9	few	TRBJ2-6	TGTGCCAGCAGCCCGGGACCCGACTCTGGGGCCAACGTCCTGACTTTC	CASSPGPDSGANVLTF
TRBD2	TRBV4-2	-	TRBJ2-5	TGTGCCAGCAGCCTACGGACTAGCGGGAGTGAGACCCAGTACTTC	CASSLRTSGSETQYF
-	TRBV29-1	few	TRBJ2-5	TGCAGCGCCTCACAACTATGGGAGACCCAGTACTTC	CSASQLWETQYF
-	TRBV7-2	-	TRBJ1-1	TGTGCCAGCAGCTTAGGATGGCCAAACACTGAAGCTTTCTTT	CASSLGWPNTEAFF